The rows below give T cell receptor beta chains drawn from one sample of a study of cytomegalovirus exposure and HLA in healthy donors. Generated by immunoSEQ multiplex PCR, the TCRdb table keeps only in-frame clones and is missing some. The repertoire holds about 110,000 clones, with 60% to 80% as singletons. The sample consisted of PBMCs. The source of these receptors is a young man in good health and CMV-seropositive. Each CDR3 is given with its conserved first and last residue. The order of the fields is CDR3 protein, CDR3 DNA, D gene, clone size, V gene, J gene. The D gene is left open where the match is weak. Expanded clones are given a class, and other clones once, few, many or no size at all.

CASSISAAVYGYTF,TGTGCCAGTAGTATCTCCGCGGCAGTCTATGGCTACACCTTC,NA,NA,TRBV19,TRBJ1-2
CASSGDSHTGELFF,TGTGCCAGCAGCGGCGACAGTCACACCGGGGAGCTGTTTTTT,NA,NA,TRBV4-2,TRBJ2-2
CSVAKQENTEAFF,TGCAGCGTAGCAAAACAGGAGAACACTGAAGCTTTCTTT,NA,once,TRBV29-1,TRBJ1-1
CASTTQGANSPLHF,TGTGCCAGTACCACTCAAGGGGCCAATTCACCCCTCCACTTT,NA,NA,TRBV19,TRBJ1-6
CASSRSGTGGTGELFF,TGTGCCAGCTCTCGTTCGGGGACAGGGGGCACCGGGGAGCTGTTTTTT,TRBD1,NA,TRBV18,TRBJ2-2
CASSLGGQGNTEAFF,TGTGCCAGCAGCTTGGGGGGTCAGGGTAACACTGAAGCTTTCTTT,NA,NA,TRBV5-4,TRBJ1-1
CSVGSGTLEAFF,TGCAGCGTTGGATCCGGGACACTCGAAGCTTTCTTT,NA,NA,TRBV29-1,TRBJ1-1
CASSSGTSRGTYEQYF,TGTGCCAGCTCTTCCGGGACTAGCAGAGGAACGTACGAGCAGTACTTC,TRBD2,once,TRBV18,TRBJ2-7
CASSLSAGGNTIYF,TGTGCCAGCAGTTTATCGGCAGGGGGAAACACCATATATTTT,NA,few,TRBV28,TRBJ1-3
CASSPDRGRRGNTIYF,TGCGCCAGCAGCCCGGACAGGGGGCGACGTGGAAACACCATATATTTT,TRBD1,NA,TRBV4-1,TRBJ1-3
CASTIQQGLYNEQFF,TGTGCCAGTACCATTCAACAGGGGCTATACAATGAGCAGTTCTTC,TRBD1,few,TRBV19,TRBJ2-1
CASSLASRDGFF,TGTGCCAGCAGCCTAGCGAGCAGGGATGGGTTTTTT,NA,NA,TRBV11-2,TRBJ1-4
CASSLRRLAGTWGETQYF,TGTGCCAGCAGCTTGAGACGACTAGCGGGGACCTGGGGGGAGACCCAGTACTTC,TRBD2,NA,TRBV5-4,TRBJ2-5
CASSESAEPGEQYF,TGTGCCAGCAGTGAATCCGCGGAGCCGGGAGAGCAGTACTTC,NA,NA,TRBV6-5,TRBJ2-7
CASSPRGGPNTEAFF,TGCGCCAGCAGCCCGAGGGGGGGTCCAAACACTGAAGCTTTCTTT,NA,NA,TRBV5-1,TRBJ1-1
CASSQFISFGGANTDTQYF,TGCGCCAGCAGTCAATTCATCTCCTTTGGCGGGGCAAACACAGATACGCAGTATTTT,NA,NA,TRBV23-1,TRBJ2-3
CASSIERRGAGVTQYF,TGTGCCAGTAGTATAGAGAGGCGAGGGGCGGGGGTAACGCAGTATTTT,TRBD2,NA,TRBV19,TRBJ2-3
CASSILGANVLTF,TGTGCCAGCAGCATACTGGGGGCCAACGTCCTGACTTTC,NA,NA,TRBV7-9,TRBJ2-6
CASSEGAGSRPYGYTF,TGTGCCAGCAGTGAAGGGGCGGGTTCTCGACCCTATGGCTACACCTTC,NA,NA,TRBV6-1,TRBJ1-2
CASSLFATPTSTDTQYF,TGCGCCAGCAGCTTGTTTGCGACCCCGACTAGCACAGATACGCAGTATTTT,NA,NA,TRBV5-1,TRBJ2-3
CASSRPGDTQYF,TGTGCCAGCAGTAGACCGGGGGATACGCAGTATTTT,NA,NA,TRBV28,TRBJ2-3
CASSWSASGGANEQFF,TGCGCCAGCAGCTGGAGTGCTAGCGGGGGGGCCAATGAGCAGTTCTTC,TRBD2,once,TRBV5-1,TRBJ2-1
CASSQEGLGQFF,TGTGCCAGCAGCCAAGAGGGCCTCGGGCAGTTCTTC,NA,few,TRBV4-2,TRBJ2-1
CASKRDRGLYNEQFF,TGTGCCAGCAAACGAGACAGGGGGCTCTACAATGAGCAGTTCTTC,TRBD1,NA,TRBV6-1,TRBJ2-1
CASSSFGGQGPGELFF,TGCGCCAGCAGCTCTTTCGGTGGACAGGGCCCCGGGGAGCTGTTTTTT,TRBD1,NA,TRBV5-1,TRBJ2-2
CASSEYRSSYNEQFF,TGCGCCAGCAGTGAGTACAGAAGCTCCTACAATGAGCAGTTCTTC,NA,NA,TRBV10-1,TRBJ2-1
CASSFSTGPETQYF,TGCGCCAGCAGCTTCTCAACAGGGCCGGAGACCCAGTACTTC,NA,NA,TRBV5-1,TRBJ2-5
CASSIRQGALGTEAFF,TGTGCCAGCAGTATAAGACAGGGGGCGCTGGGAACTGAAGCTTTCTTT,TRBD1,NA,TRBV2,TRBJ1-1
CASTPGTAFYGYTF,TGTGCCAGTACCCCCGGGACAGCCTTCTATGGCTACACCTTC,TRBD1,NA,TRBV19,TRBJ1-2
CASSPEGGAFETQYF,TGTGCCAGCTCCCCGGAGGGGGGGGCCTTTGAGACCCAGTACTTC,NA,NA,TRBV19,TRBJ2-5
CASSLGGGNTEAFF,TGTGCCAGCAGCTTAGGGGGCGGGAACACTGAAGCTTTCTTT,NA,NA,TRBV7-9,TRBJ1-1
CASSPRQGNQPQHF,TGTGCCAGTAGCCCCCGACAGGGCAATCAGCCCCAGCATTTT,NA,NA,TRBV19,TRBJ1-5
CASSRPGGGEKLFF,TGTGCCAGCAGCCGCCCGGGAGGAGGAGAAAAACTGTTTTTT,NA,NA,TRBV5-6,TRBJ1-4